This T cell receptor (beta chain) emerged from a study of blood T cell repertoires in COVID-19 (TCRdb year 2020). A note on the overall study: Collaborator samples came from the United States, Italy and Spain and covered acute and convalescent phases of COVID-19. The prospective study material was composed of cDNA or gDNA derived from T cells, B-cell-depleted T cells, or PBMCs. Subjects who had been exposed to COVID-19, were actively infected with it, or had recovered from it provided the deeply sampled blood TCRbeta repertoires that made up the dataset. A freely available public database, intended as a resource for researchers studying the immune response to SARS-CoV-2, is where the repertoires were released. Samples were obtained from the ongoing ImmuneRACE study (first 160 participants) and from over 1,000 subjects provided by 6 global collaborators. Sample metadata almost always included a de-identified subject ID, COVID-19 status, age in years and sex. Where available, HLA class I and class II types were obtained from metadata supplied by the sample provider rather than from assay-based typing. The investigation overall reported the following: Clinical and demographic metadata were provided uncurated, with the amount varying by source and participant.

Participants in the prospective study were enrolled through a virtual design, were aged about 18 to 90 years, and lived in roughly 26 United States geographic areas. Cohort assignment in the prospective study relied on participant-reported clinical history from a screening survey and a study questionnaire. For ImmuneRACE Cohort 3, a participant was defined as recovered based on two consecutive negative NP/OP PCR tests, clearance by a healthcare professional, or resolution of symptoms. Mobile phlebotomists in the prospective study collected whole blood, serum and a nasopharyngeal or oropharyngeal swab from every participant. Prospective study participants could optionally give additional blood draws and questionnaires over an approximately two-month period. Prospective study blood samples were shipped either frozen or at room temperature before DNA extraction. Germline trimming amounts to 4 bases on V and 0 bases on J, with 3 as the count of junction bases outside the gene matches. The CDR3 runs 16 residues from the cysteine to the phenylalanine. The DNA shown is the 48-base CDR3, in frame from base 1. Based on the germline V gene, the CDR1 and CDR2 sequences are MNHNS and SASEGT.

TCRbeta CDR3 regions were amplified from genomic DNA using the immunoSEQ Assay, a bias-controlled multiplex PCR. Per the authors' processing: Nucleated cell counts per sample were estimated from amplification of reference gene primers within the assay. Sequence reads were collapsed and filtered to measure the absolute abundance of every unique TCRbeta CDR3 rearrangement. For each sample, productive Simpson clonality was calculated as the square root of Simpson's diversity index over productive rearrangements. Imported from immuneACCESS, the table was reduced by TCRdb to in-frame sequences with V and J called. These copies leave out some clones; in studies compared against another copy, an unresolved V gene accounts for under half, and the cause of the remainder is not known. V, J and clone size derive from that table, while D and trimming were established from the DNA sequence. This sample lists 200,000 to 250,000 clones; 75% to 90% were detected once. Clones ranked in the top ten supply approximately 18% of the sample.

In the case of this clone: The target of this receptor is not known. No per-base quality is available; no much larger clone lies one base away.

In this chain, TRBV6-1 is recombined with TRBJ2-2, with 9 middle bases fitting TRBD1. The origin of this receptor is a man aged 35-49 years who had recovered from COVID-19. Material: PBMCs or T cells enriched from blood (not recorded which). The CDR3 in this case is CASSAQGAANTGELFF. The bases read TGTGCCAGCAGTGCACAGGGGGCCGCGAACACCGGGGAGCTGTTTTTT.